The T cell receptor beta chain under discussion was sequenced for a study of somatic mutations in cytotoxic T cells in rheumatoid arthritis. Whole-study context: Immediately following diagnosis and ahead of any treatment, patient blood (approximately 33 ml EDTA) was drawn. Nearly 100% purity was obtained when some V beta antibody-stained T-cell populations were flow-sorted; these included V beta1+ cells sequenced for TCRB. Study-wide points: The study found CD8+ clonality increased with age in rheumatoid arthritis patients, not healthy controls.

Positive magnetic bead selection was used to isolate CD4+ and CD8+ cells; purity was checked by flow cytometry. A word on this clone: Its cognate antigen is unknown. At one of its ends the junction is not consistent with the germline gene, which may arise from a read error.

Produced via immunoSEQ multiplex PCR; TCRdb's table is partial and in-frame only. The repertoire consists of about 5,000 clones, with around 83% occurring once and the leading ten covering over 3.5%. Germline assignment: CDR1 KGHSH and CDR2 LQKENI. The CDR3 runs 15 residues. The chain carries TRBV18 and TRBJ2-7, with D tentatively TRBD1 (5 bases). This sequence originates from an adult with rheumatoid arthritis. The sequenced material came from CD8+ T cells sorted from blood. CDR3 region: CASPPRQLTSYEQYF. As DNA, the CDR3 is TGTGCCAGCCCACCCAGACAGTTAACCTCCTACGAGCAGTACTTC.